This entry describes one T cell receptor (beta chain). As processed by the authors: Amplification of reference gene primers provided the estimated nucleated cell counts. Profiling relied on immunoSEQ multiplex PCR, and the TCRdb table lists in-frame clones only, not all of them. That table supplies the V and J calls and clone size; D and trimming were determined from the DNA. The table shows some 250,000 clones, with 88% occurring only once. With 4 bases clipped from V and 6 bases from J, the junction kept 9 bases outside the gene matches. Germline V gene lookup returns CDR1 SGHTA and CDR2 FQGNSA. CDR3 length: 16 residues. The data stem from a study of blood T cell repertoires in COVID-19. Study information: Acute and convalescent COVID-19 samples came from the United States, Italy and Spain. T cells, B-cell-depleted T cells, or PBMCs supplied cDNA or gDNA.

The chain recombines TRBV7-2 with TRBJ2-7, with 13 bases identical to TRBD2. The material sequenced was peripheral blood. This sequence originates from a human donor in a cohort sampled during active COVID-19. For the CDR3, the DNA is TGTGCCAGCAGCTCGGGACTAGCGGGGTGGGGGTCCGAGCAGTACTTC. Residues: CASSSGLAGWGSEQYF.